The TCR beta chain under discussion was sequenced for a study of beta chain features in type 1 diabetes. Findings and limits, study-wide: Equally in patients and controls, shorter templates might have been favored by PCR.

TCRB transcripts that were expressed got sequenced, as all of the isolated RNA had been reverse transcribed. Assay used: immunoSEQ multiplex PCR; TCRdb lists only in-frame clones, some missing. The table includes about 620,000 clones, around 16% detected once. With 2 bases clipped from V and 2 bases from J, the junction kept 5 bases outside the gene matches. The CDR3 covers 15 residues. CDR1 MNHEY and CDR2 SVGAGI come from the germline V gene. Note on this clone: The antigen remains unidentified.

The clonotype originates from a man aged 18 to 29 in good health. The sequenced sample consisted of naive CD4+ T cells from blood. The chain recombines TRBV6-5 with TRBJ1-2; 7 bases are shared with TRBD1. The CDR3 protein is CASSYVRDRNYGYTF. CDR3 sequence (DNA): TGTGCCAGCAGTTACGTAAGGGACAGAAACTATGGCTACACCTTC.